The 19 T cell receptor beta chains below come from one sample, sequenced in a study of shared clonotypes between healthy human individuals. Assay used: immunoSEQ multiplex PCR; TCRdb lists only in-frame clones, some missing. The data hold some 900,000 clones, with 76% observed a single time. Sequenced input: memory CD4+ T cells sorted from blood. Specified subset: CD45RA-negative fraction. These receptors were collected from a man between 18 and 29 years old in good health.

The rearrangement uses TRBV11-2 and TRBJ2-2; 7 bases agree with TRBD1. Trimming removed 2 bases from V and 10 bases from J; junction bases left unmatched: 4. Germline V gives CDR1 SGHAT, CDR2 FQNNGV. CDR3 size: 13 residues. The CDR3 region has the DNA TGTGCCAGCAGCTTAAACAGGGGCGAGGAGCTGTTTTTT. Amino acid sequence: CASSLNRGEELFF.

This clone was observed a handful of times. This rearrangement joins TRBV5-1 to TRBJ2-6, with D perhaps assigned TRBD1 or TRBD2 (6 bases each). Trimming took 0 bases from V and 0 from J, leaving 10 bases between them. The CDR3 length is 17 residues. Germline CDR1 reads SGHRS; CDR2 reads YFSETQ. CDR3 residues: CASSLDREVSGANVLTF. The CDR3 DNA is TGCGCCAGCAGCTTGGACAGGGAGGTCTCTGGGGCCAACGTCCTGACTTTC.

This chain connects TRBV19 to TRBJ1-4, with TRBD1 matching over 9 bases. The junction had 7 bases not matched to a gene; V was cut back by 11 bases and J by 6 bases. Germline CDR1 LNHDA, CDR2 SQIVND (reference sequence). CDR3 length equals 13 residues. CDR3 sequence: CASSDRGDEKLFF. The DNA of the CDR3 is TGTGCCTCTTCGGACAGGGGAGATGAAAAACTGTTTTTT.

This clone was detected a few times. The CDR3 carries no conserved terminal phenylalanine or tryptophan, so it likely arises from a read error. The limits of the CDR3 on the DNA are not certain, so only TCRdb's listed CDR3 is given. This chain uses TRBV5-1 with TRBJ1-4. The CDR3 spans 11 amino acids, including both terminal residues. The germline V gene encodes CDR1 SGHRS and CDR2 YFSETQ. CDR3 region: CASSSRMDLRY.

In its sample, this clone was seen once. This chain links TRBV5-6 with TRBJ2-3; TRBD2 might be the D (5 bases). Germline V gene sequence: CDR1 SGHDT, CDR2 YYEEEE. The CDR3 contains 17 residues. V was clipped by 0 bases and J by 1 base, with 15 bases between them. The CDR3 region is CASSLGRSGFRTDTQYF. CDR3 in DNA: TGTGCCAGCAGCTTGGGCCGCTCGGGGTTCCGCACAGATACGCAGTATTTT.

This clone was observed a handful of times. The V call is TRBV19, the J call TRBJ1-1; D is possibly TRBD1 (6 bases). Germline V gene sequence: CDR1 LNHDA, CDR2 SQIVND (reference sequence). This CDR3 contains 13 residues. V was shortened by 9 bases and J by 3 bases, with 14 bases between the two germline ends. The CDR3 protein is CASYQYRDTEAFF. The CDR3 coding sequence is TGTGCCAGCTATCAGTACAGGGACACTGAAGCTTTCTTT.

The genes are TRBV6-1 and TRBJ2-5; D uncertain. Germline V gene data show CDR1 as MNHNS and CDR2 as SASEGT. The CDR3 is made up of 12 amino acids. V was trimmed by 6 bases and J by 2 bases, leaving 7 bases between them. Written as DNA, the CDR3 is TGTGCCAGCAGGAACAGTCAAGAGACCCAGTACTTC. Protein product: CASRNSQETQYF.

V is TRBV28 and J is TRBJ2-7; D unclear. The germline V gene encodes CDR1 MDHEN and CDR2 SYDVKM. The CDR3 is 12 residues long. Trimming took 5 bases from V and 2 from J, leaving 7 bases between them. CDR3 protein: CASSAHPYEQYF. The CDR3 DNA reads as TGTGCCAGCAGTGCCCACCCCTACGAGCAGTACTTC. The full variable domain, its missing parts supplied by reference TRBV28 and TRBJ2-7, is DVKVTQSSRYLVKRTGEKVFLECVQDMDHENMFWYRQDPGLGLRLIYFSYDVKMKEKGDIPEGYSVSREKKERFSLILESASTNQTSMYLCASSAHPYEQYFGPGTRLTVT.

The genes are TRBV2 and TRBJ1-1; weak D call: TRBD1 (6 bases). The V gene lost 6 bases and the J gene lost 5 bases, with 25 bases spanning the gap. The length of the CDR3 is 17 residues. Germline-derived CDR1 and CDR2 are SNHLY and FYNNEI. CDR3 in DNA: TGTGCCAGCAGAGATTCCATATCCGGGGGCGCGAGGACTGAAGCTTTCTTT. Its protein is CASRDSISGGARTEAFF.

This chain uses TRBV5-1 with TRBJ2-1; 9 positions agree with TRBD2. CDR1 SGHRS and CDR2 YFSETQ come from the germline V gene. V dropped 7 bases and J dropped 2; count of bases not matched to a gene: 10. CDR3 length: 16 amino acids. The CDR3 region has the DNA TGCGCCAGCCGAGGAAATAGCGGGGGCCCCTACAATGAGCAGTTCTTC. Amino acid sequence: CASRGNSGGPYNEQFF.

This chain uses TRBV5-1 with TRBJ1-1; 8 bases align to TRBD1. Trimming removed 4 bases from V and 0 bases from J; junction bases left unmatched: 8. The CDR3 has 16 amino acids. From germline, CDR1 is SGHRS and CDR2 YFSETQ. CDR3 DNA: TGCGCCAGCAGCCAGGACAGGGTGACAATGAACACTGAAGCTTTCTTT. This gives the protein CASSQDRVTMNTEAFF.

The V call is TRBV7-2, the J call TRBJ2-7; D may be TRBD2 (6 bases). V shed 1 base and J shed 9 bases, with 13 bases lying between them. There are 13 residues in the CDR3. Germline CDR1 is SGHTA and CDR2 is FQGNSA. CDR3 residues: CASSLVLEGRQYF. CDR3 DNA sequence: TGTGCCAGCAGCTTAGTTTTGGAGGGTAGGCAGTACTTC. The variable domain in full, completed from reference TRBV7-2 and TRBJ2-7, reads GAGVSQSPSNKVTEKGKDVELRCDPISGHTALYWYRQSLGQGLEFLIYFQGNSAPDKSGLPSDRFSAERTGGSVSTLTIQRTQQEDSAVYLCASSLVLEGRQYFGPGTRLTVT.

Notes on this clone: Other DNA sequences in the sample encode the same CDR3. This chain links TRBV7-2 with TRBJ2-1; D is uncertain. The CDR3 has 12 amino acids. The germline CDR1 and CDR2 sequences are SGHTA and FQGNSA. V lost 5 bases, J lost 6 bases, and 8 bases lay in between. The CDR3 protein is CASSLTGNEQFF. In DNA, the CDR3 is TGTGCCAGCAGCCTGACTGGCAATGAGCAGTTCTTC.

V and J are TRBV10-3 and TRBJ2-2, with D tentatively TRBD1 (5 bases). Trimming cost V 10 bases and J 5 bases, with 17 bases left between them. The CDR3 runs 14 residues. Germline values: CDR1 ENHRY, CDR2 SYGVKD. In DNA form, the CDR3 reads TGTGCCACCGCCCAACAGGACCCGACCGGGGAGCTGTTTTTT. Encoded protein: CATAQQDPTGELFF.

The J gene is TRBJ2-7, the V gene TRBV13; TRBD1 matches at 8 bases. Germline V CDR1 and CDR2: PRHDT, FYEKMQ (reference sequence). Trimming cost V 3 bases and J 4 bases; bases outside gene matches: 8. The CDR3 is 15 amino acids. CDR3 bases: TGTGCCAGCAGCTTGAGGACAGGGAATCGGTACGAGCAGTACTTC. The encoded protein is CASSLRTGNRYEQYF.

The chain joins TRBV7-6 to TRBJ1-5; no definite D call. The CDR3 has 15 residues. CDR1 SGHVS and CDR2 FNYEAQ come from the germline V gene. Trimming took 1 base from V and 1 from J, leaving 8 bases between them. This chain's CDR3 is CASSLVWGSNQPQHF. CDR3 nucleotide sequence: TGTGCCAGCAGCTTAGTGTGGGGAAGCAATCAGCCCCAGCATTTT.

This chain joins TRBV18 and TRBJ2-2; 14 bases agree with TRBD2. The junction had 10 bases not matched to a gene; V was cut back by 3 bases and J by 1 base. Germline loops: CDR1 KGHSH, CDR2 LQKENI. CDR3 length: 20 amino acids. CDR3 in amino acids: CASSPPPGTSGSLNTGELFF. The CDR3 DNA sequence: TGTGCCAGCTCACCTCCTCCCGGGACTAGCGGGAGCCTGAACACCGGGGAGCTGTTTTTT.

This chain uses TRBV5-1 with TRBJ2-5, with D possibly matching TRBD1 (5 bases). V dropped 2 bases and J dropped 1 base, with 9 bases sitting between them. CDR3 length: 14 residues. Germline CDR1 reads SGHRS; CDR2 reads YFSETQ. CDR3 DNA: TGCGCCAGCAGCTTCCCAGGGCGCCAAGAGACCCAGTACTTC. It specifies CASSFPGRQETQYF.

The rearrangement links TRBV5-1 to TRBJ2-5; a possible D gene is TRBD2 (6 bases). Germline V gene sequence: CDR1 SGHRS, CDR2 YFSETQ. V was trimmed by 0 bases and J by 0 bases, leaving 9 bases between them. The CDR3 has 15 amino acids. The DNA for the CDR3 is TGCGCCAGCAGCTTGGAGGGAGGCCACCAAGAGACCCAGTACTTC. Protein sequence: CASSLEGGHQETQYF.